The T cell receptor beta chain described here comes from a study of shared clonotypes between healthy human individuals. Cells designated naive CD8 were CD45RO-negative and were positively selected for CCR7, with terminally differentiated effector memory CD45RA+ cells excluded. Clones were read by immunoSEQ multiplex PCR, and TCRdb kept only the in-frame ones, dropping some. This table has more than 2 million clones, roughly 93% appearing once. V lost 6 bases to trimming and J lost 8 bases; unmatched junction nucleotides: 10. The germline CDR1 and CDR2 sequences are MNHEY and SMNVEV (reference sequence). The CDR3 runs to 14 residues. This clone was observed a few times.

The genes are TRBV27 and TRBJ2-4, with 7 bases identical to TRBD2. This clonotype was obtained from a man between 18 and 35 years old in good health. Some clones in this sample may be carry-over from other donors' samples. The sample was naive CD8+ T cells from PBMCs. DNA of the CDR3: TGTGCCAGCAGCCGCCCTAGCGGAGAGGACATTCAGTACTTC. Translation gives CASSRPSGEDIQYF.